The sequence of this T cell receptor (beta chain) was determined in a study of shared clonotypes between healthy human individuals. This clone has only a few counts. TCRdb's table, derived via immunoSEQ multiplex PCR, lists solely in-frame clones and lacks some. This table holds more than 900,000 clones, around 82% found once. Per germline, CDR1 SGHTA and CDR2 FQGTGA. The V gene end was trimmed by 4 bases and the J gene end by 4 bases; junction bases not matched to a gene: 8. The CDR3 has 16 amino acids. The chain recombines TRBV7-3 with TRBJ2-2, with TRBD1 matching 8 bases. The receptor's source is a man younger than 35 in good health. Some clones in this sample may be carry-over from other donors' samples. Sequencing was carried out using memory CD4+ T cells from PBMCs. Subset meaning: CD45RA-negative fraction. DNA of the CDR3: TGTGCCAGCAGCTCCACTCGGACAGGGATCACCGGGGAGCTGTTTTTT. Its protein is CASSSTRTGITGELFF.